This entry concerns a single T cell receptor beta chain. TCRdb's copy holds only in-frame clones and misses some; the assay was immunoSEQ multiplex PCR. The sample yields 60,000 or so clones, roughly 97% seen once. This specimen belongs to a study of technical replicates of blood from a few donors. The CDR3 runs 17 residues. The germline CDR1 and CDR2 sequences are LGHNA and YNFKEQ. Between the trimmed V and J ends, which lost 1 base and 0 bases, there was a span of 12 bases. This chain connects TRBV4-2 to TRBJ1-4, with TRBD1 as a possible D gene (5 bases). The clonotype originates from a human donor in good health. Sequenced sample: T cells isolated from PBMCs. In nucleotides, the CDR3 is TGTGCCAGCAGCCAAGTGGGGGAGGGACCAACTAATGAAAAACTGTTTTTT. This encodes CASSQVGEGPTNEKLFF.